This is a list of T cell receptor beta chains from one sample in a study of cytomegalovirus exposure and HLA in healthy donors. Profiled with immunoSEQ multiplex PCR; TCRdb holds only in-frame clones, not every one. The sample has under 200,000 clones; roughly 65% are singletons. The sequencing input was PBMCs. These receptors were obtained from a woman between 18 and 29 years old in good health and CMV-seropositive. Each CDR3 is given with its conserved first and last residue. The order of the fields is clone size, V gene, J gene, D gene, CDR3 DNA, CDR3 protein. D genes are given only for firm matches. Only some rows state a clone size, as once, few, many or a class for expanded clones.

.	TRBV28	TRBJ2-5	TRBD2	TGTGCCAGCCCTCCTAGCGGGAGGAATCAAGAGACCCAGTACTTC	CASPPSGRNQETQYF
.	TRBV14	TRBJ2-1	.	TGTGCCAGCAGCCAAGGAGTTTGGCAGTTCTTC	CASSQGVWQFF
.	TRBV7-7	TRBJ2-6	.	TGTGCTAGCAGCCCTTACCTAGTCTCTGGGGCCAACGTCCTGACTTTC	CASSPYLVSGANVLTF
few	TRBV7-9	TRBJ1-1	.	TGTGCCATCCGGGGGGGGCAGGGTGGGGTAGGCACTGAAGCTTTCTTT	CAIRGGQGGVGTEAFF
few	TRBV5-6	TRBJ1-6	TRBD1	TGTGCCAGCAGCCGGGACAGGGGAAATTCACCCCTCCACTTT	CASSRDRGNSPLHF
once	TRBV7-2	TRBJ1-1	.	TGTGCCAGCAGCCGGTGGAACACTGAAGCTTTCTTT	CASSRWNTEAFF
.	TRBV29-1	TRBJ1-3	.	TGCAGCGTTGCAGGGGACTCTGGAAACACCATATATTTT	CSVAGDSGNTIYF
.	TRBV27	TRBJ1-6	.	TGTGCCAGCAGTTTACTAGCAGGGGTCCCAGGTTCACCCCTCCACTTT	CASSLLAGVPGSPLHF
.	TRBV4-3	TRBJ1-2	.	TGCGCCAGCAGCCAAGAACGGAGGGATCACTATGGCTACACCTTC	CASSQERRDHYGYTF
once	TRBV27	TRBJ2-1	.	TGTGCCAGCAGTTTATTTTGGGCTAGCGTATCATTCGGTGAGCAGTTCTTC	CASSLFWASVSFGEQFF
.	TRBV6-6	TRBJ1-2	.	TGTGCCAGCAACCTTGACAGTCTTCTCAATGGCTACACCTTC	CASNLDSLLNGYTF
.	TRBV19	TRBJ2-7	.	TGTGCCAGTAGTATTTGGGGGGCCTACGAGCAGTACTTC	CASSIWGAYEQYF
few	TRBV5-4	TRBJ1-2	.	TGTGCCAGAGTGAAGGGGCAGGCTGCCTCTATACGTAACTATGGCTACACCTTC	CARVKGQAASIRNYGYTF
.	TRBV7-2	TRBJ2-5	.	TGTGCCAGCTTTGCGGCCAGCGACGGGGAAGAGACCCAGTACTTC	CASFAASDGEETQYF
.	TRBV6-6	TRBJ1-1	.	TGTGCCAGCAGTTACGGCCCGCCAATTGAAGCTTTCTTT	CASSYGPPIEAFF
few	TRBV5-1	TRBJ2-7	.	TGCGCCAGCAGCTTGGTTGCGGTCTCCTACGAGCAGTACTTC	CASSLVAVSYEQYF
.	TRBV5-1	TRBJ2-1	TRBD2	TGCGCCAGCAGCGGGACTAGCGGGGGGGCCTCGGGTGAGCAGTTCTTC	CASSGTSGGASGEQFF
.	TRBV28	TRBJ1-1	.	TGTGCCAGCAGTCCAGGTTATAACACTGAAGCTTTCTTT	CASSPGYNTEAFF
.	TRBV15	TRBJ1-4	.	TGTGCCACCCAGGACAGAAAAATGAATGAAAAACTGTTTTTT	CATQDRKMNEKLFF
.	TRBV9	TRBJ2-5	.	TGTGCCAGCAGCGTAGTGGGGGCTCACCAAGAGACCCAGTACTTC	CASSVVGAHQETQYF
.	TRBV19	TRBJ2-1	.	TGTGCCAGTAGTGTCCAGGCAGGGGTTTACAATGAGCAGTTCTTC	CASSVQAGVYNEQFF
.	TRBV7-8	TRBJ2-1	TRBD1	TGTGCCAGCAGCTTACCCCCGGGACAGGGCTCCAATGAGCAGTTCTTC	CASSLPPGQGSNEQFF
.	TRBV27	TRBJ2-3	.	TGTGCCAGCCGGACAGCCGCGGATACGCAGTATTTT	CASRTAADTQYF
.	TRBV6-5	TRBJ1-2	.	TGTGCCAGCAGCTTTAGGGAGGGGCCCCGCTATGGCTACACCTTC	CASSFREGPRYGYTF
.	TRBV6-5	TRBJ2-7	.	TGTGCCAGCAGTTCGACAGGACTCTTCTACGAGCAGTACTTC	CASSSTGLFYEQYF
.	TRBV19	TRBJ1-1	.	TGTGCCAGTAGCCCGACAGGAATATACACTGAAGCTTTCTTT	CASSPTGIYTEAFF
.	TRBV28	TRBJ1-2	.	TGTGCCAGCAGTTTATGGGGCAGTCCCCACTATGGCTACACCTTC	CASSLWGSPHYGYTF
.	TRBV9	TRBJ2-1	TRBD2	TGTGCCAGCAGCGTATCCCCACTAGCGGGGGGATACAATGAGCAGTTCTTC	CASSVSPLAGGYNEQFF
few	TRBV10-2	TRBJ1-5	.	TGCGCCAGCAATTTGGGGCCGTGGACCCGGTATAGCAATCAGCCCCAGCATTTT	CASNLGPWTRYSNQPQHF
.	TRBV29-1	TRBJ1-2	TRBD1	TGCAGCGTTACAGAACTTACCGGGACAGGGTGGCATGGCTACACCTTC	CSVTELTGTGWHGYTF
.	TRBV6-5	TRBJ1-3	.	TGTGCCAGCAGTTACGTGTCCCCAGGCGCTGGAAACACCATATATTTT	CASSYVSPGAGNTIYF
.	TRBV6-5	TRBJ1-1	TRBD1	TGTGCCAGCAACAGACAGGGGGTGACTGAAGCTTTCTTT	CASNRQGVTEAFF
.	TRBV18	TRBJ2-7	TRBD2	TGTGCCAGCTCACCACCGGGGACTAGCCGGGACGAGCAGTACTTC	CASSPPGTSRDEQYF
few	TRBV28	TRBJ2-1	TRBD2	TGTGCCAGCAGTCCACGACTAGCGGGAAAATATGAGCAGTTCTTC	CASSPRLAGKYEQFF
.	TRBV30	TRBJ2-5	TRBD2	TGTGCCTGGAGTGTTTTGACTAGCGGGAGTCACCAGCAGTACTTC	CAWSVLTSGSHQQYF
once	TRBV7-8	TRBJ1-4	TRBD1	TGTGCCAGCAGCTCAGGACAGGGCATGTCTCTGAATGAAAAACTGTTTTTT	CASSSGQGMSLNEKLFF
.	TRBV7-2	TRBJ1-6	.	TGTGCCAGCAGCCCCCAGGCCTGGTCCGCCTATAATTCACCCCTCCACTTT	CASSPQAWSAYNSPLHF
few	TRBV7-6	TRBJ2-1	.	TGTGCCAGCGGGCGAACCTACAATGAGCAGTTCTTC	CASGRTYNEQFF